The rows below give T cell receptor beta chains drawn from one sample of a study of blood T cell repertoires in COVID-19. Generated by immunoSEQ multiplex PCR, the TCRdb table keeps only in-frame clones and is missing some. The sample records some 190,000 clones, around 84% being singletons. Sequenced material: PBMCs or T cells enriched from blood (not recorded which). Receptors were obtained from a woman in her twenties or thirties who had recovered from COVID-19. CDR3s include the opening cysteine and the closing phenylalanine or tryptophan. A D gene is named only where the DNA matches it firmly. Part of the rows lack a size; the others show once, few, many or a class for expanded clones.

>-|-|TRBV28|TRBJ1-4
CASSQSILVREKLFF
TGTGCCAGCAGCCAATCGATCCTAGTACGGGAAAAACTGTTTTTT
>-|-|TRBV30|TRBJ2-3
CAWSVSQGYPTYTQYF
TGTGCCTGGAGTGTATCCCAGGGGTACCCCACGTATACGCAGTATTTT
>-|-|TRBV6-5|TRBJ2-1
CASSYSPGSSYNEQFF
TGTGCCAGCAGTTACTCGCCGGGGAGCTCCTACAATGAGCAGTTCTTC
>-|-|TRBV3-1/TRBV3-2|TRBJ2-1
CASSRGGAAYGDEQFF
TGTGCCAGCAGTCGGGGCGGGGCGGCTTATGGGGATGAGCAGTTCTTC
>-|TRBD2|TRBV7-3|TRBJ2-2
CASAFSGRGTGELFF
TGTGCCAGCGCCTTTAGCGGGAGGGGCACCGGGGAGCTGTTTTTT
>-|-|TRBV19|TRBJ1-4
CASCPVDYNEKLFF
TGTGCCAGCTGTCCTGTAGATTATAATGAAAAACTGTTTTTT
>-|-|TRBV7-9|TRBJ1-5
CASSLYTGGYSNQPQHF
TGTGCCAGCAGCCTCTATACCGGGGGATATAGCAATCAGCCCCAGCATTTT
>-|-|TRBV6-5|TRBJ1-5
CASREGGNQPQHF
TGTGCCAGCAGGGAGGGAGGCAATCAGCCCCAGCATTTT
>-|-|TRBV7-9|TRBJ1-4
CASSLSLALATNEKLFF
TGTGCCAGCAGTCTTAGCCTGGCCCTGGCAACTAATGAAAAACTGTTTTTT
>-|TRBD1|TRBV20-1|TRBJ2-5
CSASDRVFGTQYF
TGCAGTGCTAGTGACAGGGTGTTCGGGACCCAGTACTTC
>-|TRBD1|TRBV10-3|TRBJ1-1
CAISTDRGVYTEAFF
TGTGCCATCAGCACCGACAGGGGAGTGTACACTGAAGCTTTCTTT
>-|-|TRBV11-3|TRBJ2-2
CASSLRTGTYSTGELFF
TGTGCCAGCAGCTTAAGAACAGGGACCTATAGCACCGGGGAGCTGTTTTTT
>-|TRBD1|TRBV19|TRBJ1-6
CASGGTGKLSPLHF
TGTGCCAGTGGTGGGACAGGGAAGCTTTCACCCCTCCACTTT
>-|-|TRBV30|TRBJ1-4
CAWSAPPGNEKLFF
TGTGCCTGGAGTGCCCCCCCCGGTAATGAAAAACTGTTTTTT
>few|TRBD2|TRBV11-1|TRBJ2-2
CASSLLTGGQTGELFF
TGTGCCAGCAGCTTATTAACGGGAGGGCAGACCGGGGAGCTGTTTTTT
>-|TRBD2|TRBV28|TRBJ2-4
CASDPGGAKNIQYF
TGTGCCAGCGACCCGGGGGGAGCCAAAAACATTCAGTACTTC
>-|-|TRBV19|TRBJ1-1
CASSIRQVTLGTEAFF
TGTGCCAGTAGTATTAGACAGGTTACCCTCGGAACTGAAGCTTTCTTT
>-|TRBD2|TRBV7-2|TRBJ2-1
CASSLPQTSGMGNEQFF
TGTGCCAGCAGCTTACCCCAGACTAGCGGGATGGGCAATGAGCAGTTCTTC
>-|TRBD1|TRBV28|TRBJ1-2
CASSPPGQNYGYTF
TGTGCCAGCAGTCCGCCGGGACAGAACTATGGCTACACCTTC
>once|-|TRBV19|TRBJ1-5
CATSPGARGQPQHF
TGTGCCACAAGCCCAGGAGCCCGGGGTCAGCCCCAGCATTTT
>-|TRBD1|TRBV18|TRBJ1-3
CASSPGQSSGNTIYF
TGTGCCAGCTCACCGGGACAGAGCTCTGGAAACACCATATATTTT
>-|TRBD1|TRBV2|TRBJ1-5
CASSEGQGRPVRQPQHF
TGTGCCAGCAGCGAGGGACAGGGGCGGCCTGTACGTCAGCCCCAGCATTTT
>-|-|TRBV18|TRBJ2-2
CASSPGKNTGELFF
TGTGCCAGCTCCCCGGGGAAGAACACCGGGGAGCTGTTTTTT
>-|-|TRBV19|TRBJ1-5
CASRTSGARNQPQHF
TGTGCCAGTAGGACCTCAGGGGCTAGGAATCAGCCCCAGCATTTT
>once|-|TRBV5-4|TRBJ1-6
CASSSAQDSSYNSPLHF
TGTGCCAGCAGCAGTGCCCAGGACAGCTCCTATAATTCACCCCTCCACTTT
>-|-|TRBV24-1|TRBJ1-1
CATSDSRSTEAFF
TGTGCCACCAGTGATTCACGGAGCACTGAAGCTTTCTTT
>-|TRBD2|TRBV16|TRBJ2-1
CASSRGLADNEQFF
TGTGCCAGCAGCCGGGGACTAGCGGACAATGAGCAGTTCTTC
>-|-|TRBV5-8|TRBJ1-2
CASSPRQVNYGYTF
TGTGCCAGCAGCCCTAGACAGGTTAACTATGGCTACACCTTC
>-|TRBD1|TRBV15|TRBJ2-2
CATSREGQGRTGELFF
TGTGCCACCAGCAGAGAGGGACAGGGACGCACCGGGGAGCTGTTTTTT
>-|-|TRBV7-8|TRBJ1-1
CASSLSMNTEAFF
TGTGCCAGCAGCTTAAGCATGAACACTGAAGCTTTCTTT
>-|-|TRBV7-9|TRBJ1-1
CASSLANSNTEAFF
TGTGCCAGCAGCTTGGCAAACAGTAACACTGAAGCTTTCTTT
>few|-|TRBV19|TRBJ2-2
CASSVGTGELFF
TGTGCCAGCAGCGTCGGGACCGGGGAGCTGTTTTTT
>few|-|TRBV5-4|TRBJ2-3
CASSPTADTQYF
TGTGCCAGCAGTCCCACAGCAGATACGCAGTATTTT
>-|-|TRBV30|TRBJ1-5
CAWSGGRGTSNQPQHF
TGTGCCTGGAGTGGAGGAAGGGGGACGAGCAATCAGCCCCAGCATTTT
>-|-|TRBV7-9|TRBJ2-1
CASSPTRSESYNEQFF
TGTGCCAGCAGCCCTACGCGGTCGGAATCCTACAATGAGCAGTTCTTC
>-|-|TRBV7-9|TRBJ1-4
CASSLQAATNEKLFF
TGTGCCAGCAGCTTACAGGCAGCAACTAATGAAAAACTGTTTTTT
>-|-|TRBV7-9|TRBJ1-2
CASRPDRTQGYTF
TGTGCCAGCAGACCCGACAGGACCCAAGGCTACACCTTC
>-|TRBD1|TRBV28|TRBJ1-2
CASSPPPGQGNVGYTF
TGTGCCAGCAGTCCTCCCCCGGGACAGGGAAATGTTGGCTACACCTTC
>-|TRBD1|TRBV3-1/TRBV3-2|TRBJ2-7
CASAHGTGIYEQYF
TGTGCCAGCGCTCACGGGACAGGGATCTACGAGCAGTACTTC
>-|TRBD2|TRBV6-5|TRBJ2-7
CASSTGLAGEYEQYF
TGTGCCAGCAGCACCGGACTAGCGGGAGAGTACGAGCAGTACTTC
>-|TRBD1|TRBV28|TRBJ2-4
CASSPTGRLQYF
TGTGCCAGCAGCCCGACAGGGCGGCTACAGTACTTC
>-|-|TRBV5-5|TRBJ1-3
CASSSVLGTIYF
TGTGCCAGCAGCTCCGTTCTCGGCACCATATATTTT
>-|-|TRBV11-2|TRBJ2-1
CASTLIAGNEQFF
TGTGCCAGCACCTTAATAGCCGGCAATGAGCAGTTCTTC
>-|TRBD1|TRBV7-9|TRBJ2-7
CASSLAGQGGYEQYF
TGTGCCAGCAGCTTAGCAGGACAGGGGGGCTACGAGCAGTACTTC
>-|TRBD1|TRBV30|TRBJ1-6
CASTGGLDSPLHF
TGTGCCTCTACAGGGGGCCTCGATTCACCCCTCCACTTT
>-|-|TRBV3-1/TRBV3-2|TRBJ2-1
CASSQDLRDYNEQFF
TGTGCCAGCAGCCAAGATCTGCGGGATTACAATGAGCAGTTCTTC
>-|-|TRBV24-1|TRBJ1-2
CATSDPWGGASMGYTF
TGTGCCACCAGTGATCCATGGGGAGGGGCTTCAATGGGCTACACCTTC
>-|TRBD1|TRBV18|TRBJ2-2
CASSLGQPGQRTGELFF
TGTGCCAGCTCACTGGGGCAACCGGGACAGAGGACCGGGGAGCTGTTTTTT
>-|TRBD1|TRBV5-1|TRBJ2-7
CASRGQKGNEQYF
TGCGCCAGCAGGGGACAGAAAGGCAACGAGCAGTACTTC
>-|-|TRBV2|TRBJ1-2
CASSATTGSYGYTF
TGTGCCAGCAGTGCCACCACAGGGTCCTATGGCTACACCTTC
>-|TRBD2|TRBV30|TRBJ2-7
CAWSVRGTSGFTYEQYF
TGTGCCTGGAGTGTACGCGGGACTAGCGGGTTTACCTACGAGCAGTACTTC